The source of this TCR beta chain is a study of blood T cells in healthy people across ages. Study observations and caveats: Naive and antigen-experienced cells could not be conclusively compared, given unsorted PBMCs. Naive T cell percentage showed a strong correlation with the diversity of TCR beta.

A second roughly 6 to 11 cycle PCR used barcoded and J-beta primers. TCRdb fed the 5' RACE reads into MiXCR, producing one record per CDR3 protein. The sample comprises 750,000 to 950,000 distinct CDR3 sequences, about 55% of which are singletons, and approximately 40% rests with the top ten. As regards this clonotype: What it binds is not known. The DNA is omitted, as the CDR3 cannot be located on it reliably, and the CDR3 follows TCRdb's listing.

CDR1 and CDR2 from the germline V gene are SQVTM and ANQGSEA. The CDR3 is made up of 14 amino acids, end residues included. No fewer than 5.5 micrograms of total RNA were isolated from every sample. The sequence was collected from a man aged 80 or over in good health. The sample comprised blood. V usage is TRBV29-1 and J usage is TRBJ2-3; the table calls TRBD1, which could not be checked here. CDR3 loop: CSVGLGAEHRDAYF.